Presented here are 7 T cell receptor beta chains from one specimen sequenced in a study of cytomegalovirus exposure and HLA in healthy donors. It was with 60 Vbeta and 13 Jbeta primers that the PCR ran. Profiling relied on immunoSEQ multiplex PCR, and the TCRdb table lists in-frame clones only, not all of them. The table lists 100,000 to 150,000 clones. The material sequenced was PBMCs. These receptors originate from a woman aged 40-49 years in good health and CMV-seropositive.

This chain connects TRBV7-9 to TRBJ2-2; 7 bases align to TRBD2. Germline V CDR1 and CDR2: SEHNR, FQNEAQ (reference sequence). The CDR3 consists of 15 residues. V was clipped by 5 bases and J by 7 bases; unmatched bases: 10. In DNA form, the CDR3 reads TGTGCCAGCAGCCCCCCGGGAGGAAGGGACGGGGAGCTGTTTTTT. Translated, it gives CASSPPGGRDGELFF.

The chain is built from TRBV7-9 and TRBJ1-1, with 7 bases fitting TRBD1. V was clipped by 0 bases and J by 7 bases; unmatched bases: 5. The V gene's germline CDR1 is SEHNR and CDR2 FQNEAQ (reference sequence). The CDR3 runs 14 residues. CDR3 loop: CASSLAEGAGEAFF. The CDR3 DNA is TGTGCCAGCAGCTTAGCAGAGGGGGCCGGTGAAGCTTTCTTT. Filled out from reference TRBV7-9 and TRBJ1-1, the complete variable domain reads DTGVSQNPRHKITKRGQNVTFRCDPISEHNRLYWYRQTLGQGPEFLTYFQNEAQLEKSRLLSDRFSAERPKGSFSTLEIQRTEQGDSAMYLCASSLAEGAGEAFFGQGTRLTVV.

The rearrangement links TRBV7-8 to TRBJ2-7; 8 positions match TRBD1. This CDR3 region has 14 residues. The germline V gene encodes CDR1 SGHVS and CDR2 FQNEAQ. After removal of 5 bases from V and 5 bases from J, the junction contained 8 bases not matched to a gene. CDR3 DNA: TGTGCCAGCAGCGCGGACAGGGAGGTGGACGAGCAGTACTTC. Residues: CASSADREVDEQYF.

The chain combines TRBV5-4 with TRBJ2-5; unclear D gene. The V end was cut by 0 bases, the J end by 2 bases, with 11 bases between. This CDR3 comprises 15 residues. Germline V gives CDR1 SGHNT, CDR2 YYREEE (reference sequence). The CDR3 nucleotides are TGTGCCAGCAGCTTGGGGTCCCCCACACAAGAGACCCAGTACTTC. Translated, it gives CASSLGSPTQETQYF.

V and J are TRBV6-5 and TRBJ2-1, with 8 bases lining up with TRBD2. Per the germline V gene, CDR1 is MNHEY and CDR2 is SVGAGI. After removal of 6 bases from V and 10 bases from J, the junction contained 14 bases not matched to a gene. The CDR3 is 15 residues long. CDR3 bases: TGTGCCAGCAGGGCCCGGGGTAGCGGGATGACAGAGCAGTTCTTC. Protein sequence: CASRARGSGMTEQFF.

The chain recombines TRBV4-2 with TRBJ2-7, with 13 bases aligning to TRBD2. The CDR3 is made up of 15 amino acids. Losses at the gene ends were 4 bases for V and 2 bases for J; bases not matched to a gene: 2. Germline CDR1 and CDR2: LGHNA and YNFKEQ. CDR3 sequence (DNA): TGTGCCAGCAGCCCAGGACTAGCGGGAGCCTACGAGCAGTACTTC. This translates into CASSPGLAGAYEQYF.

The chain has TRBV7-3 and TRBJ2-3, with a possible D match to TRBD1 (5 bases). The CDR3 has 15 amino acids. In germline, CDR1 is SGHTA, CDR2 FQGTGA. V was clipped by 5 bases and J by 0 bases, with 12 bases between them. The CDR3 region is CASSTSGFSTDTQYF. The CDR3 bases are TGTGCCAGCAGCACCTCAGGGTTTAGCACAGATACGCAGTATTTT.